The 24 T cell receptor beta chains below all came from one sample that was sequenced in a study of siplizumab effects on memory and regulatory T cells. TCRdb's copy holds only in-frame clones and misses some; the assay was immunoSEQ multiplex PCR. The table lists roughly 100,000 clones, about 96% of them singletons. What was sequenced was naive CD4+ T cells sorted from blood. The receptors stem from a human donor in good health.

In this sample, this clone turned up once. The V call is TRBV6-5, the J call TRBJ1-1; D remains unclear. Trimming shortened V by 7 bases and J by 0 bases, and 12 bases separated the two germline ends. The CDR3 loop spans 14 amino acids. Germline V CDR1 and CDR2: MNHEY, SVGAGI. The CDR3 spells CASTPGVMNTEAFF. The CDR3 DNA sequence: TGTGCCAGCACCCCAGGCGTCATGAACACTGAAGCTTTCTTT.

The chain couples TRBV9 to TRBJ2-2, with D possibly TRBD1 on 6 matching bases. V lost 7 bases and J lost 7, with 20 bases in between. Germline lookup yields CDR1 SGDLS and CDR2 YYNGEE. CDR3 length equals 15 residues. CDR3 loop: CASGAQGTLYGELFF. Here the CDR3 DNA reads TGTGCCAGCGGAGCTCAGGGGACCCTCTACGGGGAGCTGTTTTTT.

The rearrangement uses TRBV11-3 and TRBJ2-5; D not resolved. Germline V gene lookup returns CDR1 SGHNT and CDR2 YENEEA. The CDR3 spans 15 residues. V lost 1 base and J 5 bases, leaving 14 bases between the germline ends. CDR3 protein: CASSLGIGKVETQYF. The CDR3, as DNA: TGTGCCAGCAGCTTAGGGATAGGGAAGGTGGAGACCCAGTACTTC.

The chain couples TRBV5-1 to TRBJ2-5; a weak D match, TRBD1 (5 bases). Trimming stripped 7 bases from V and 0 bases from J, with 7 bases between. The CDR3 consists of 12 residues. Looked up from germline, CDR1 is SGHRS and CDR2 is YFSETQ. CDR3: CASWTHQETQYF. CDR3 nucleotides: TGCGCCAGCTGGACACACCAAGAGACCCAGTACTTC.

The chain uses TRBV2 and TRBJ2-2; D not resolved. The CDR3 is made up of 15 amino acids. CDR1 is SNHLY, CDR2 FYNNEI, per germline. V was clipped by 6 bases and J by 2 bases, with 13 bases between them. The CDR3: CASREQTPNTGELFF. The CDR3 DNA is TGTGCCAGCAGGGAACAGACACCTAACACCGGGGAGCTGTTTTTT. Full variable domain (outside the CDR3, taken from reference TRBV2 and TRBJ2-2): EPEVTQTPSHQVTQMGQEVILRCVPISNHLYFYWYRQILGQKVEFLVSFYNNEISEKSEIFDDQFSVERPDGSNFTLKIRSTKLEDSAMYFCASREQTPNTGELFFGEGSRLTVL.

The rearrangement uses TRBV11-2 and TRBJ1-1, with a tentative D call TRBD1 (5 bases). The germline gives CDR1 SGHAT, CDR2 FQNNGV. The CDR3 is 14 amino acids. Deletions cut 3 bases from V and 3 bases from J, with 11 bases between. CDR3: CASSFGRGDTEAFF. The CDR3 DNA follows: TGTGCCAGCAGCTTTGGACGGGGGGACACTGAAGCTTTCTTT.

The J gene is TRBJ2-3, the V gene TRBV7-2, with TRBD2 matching 9 bases. Germline V CDR1 and CDR2: SGHTA, FQGNSA. Trimming cost V 5 bases and J 0 bases; bases outside gene matches: 15. The CDR3 consists of 19 residues. The CDR3 region has the DNA TGTGCCAGCAGCAGAGACCCCCTTGGGGCGGGGGGGAGCACAGATACGCAGTATTTT. This codes for CASSRDPLGAGGSTDTQYF.

The rearrangement links TRBV5-4 to TRBJ1-4; D gene ambiguous. Germline lookup yields CDR1 SGHNT and CDR2 YYREEE (reference sequence). Trimming took off 4 bases at V and 6 bases at J, with 13 bases between the two ends. This CDR3 comprises 14 residues. In DNA, the CDR3 is TGTGCCAGCAGCCCCAGTTTGGCGGATGAAAAACTGTTTTTT. This encodes CASSPSLADEKLFF.

Here the CDR3 reads CASSFGGGQGSEKLFF. The CDR3 DNA reads TGTGCCAGCAGCTTCGGAGGGGGACAGGGTTCGGAAAAACTGTTTTTT. The chain employs TRBV9 and TRBJ1-4; 9 positions match TRBD1. Germline V lookup: CDR1 SGDLS, CDR2 YYNGEE. With 4 bases clipped from V and 8 bases from J, the junction kept 12 bases outside the gene matches. The CDR3 has 16 residues. Drawing the rest from reference TRBV9 and TRBJ1-4, the complete variable domain is DSGVTQTPKHLITATGQRVTLRCSPRSGDLSVYWYQQSLDQGLQFLIQYYNGEERAKGNILERFSAQQFPDLHSELNLSSLELGDSALYFCASSFGGGQGSEKLFFGSGTQLSVL.

The chain employs TRBV19 and TRBJ1-1, with D maybe TRBD1 (6 bases). CDR3 length: 15 amino acids. The germline CDR1 and CDR2 sequences are LNHDA and SQIVND (reference sequence). Trimming left V 3 bases short and J 5 bases short, with 16 bases between. CDR3 bases: TGTGCCAGTAGTATTGAGGGCGAAGGGGGGACTGAAGCTTTCTTT. It translates to CASSIEGEGGTEAFF.

The CDR3 protein is CASSLGTSINIQYF. The CDR3 bases are TGTGCCAGCTCTTTGGGGACGTCGATAAACATTCAGTACTTC. The chain couples TRBV27 to TRBJ2-4, with D perhaps TRBD1 or TRBD2 (5 bases each). CDR1 MNHEY and CDR2 SMNVEV come from the germline V gene (reference sequence). The CDR3 spans 14 residues. With 8 bases removed from V and 6 bases from J, the gap between germline ends came to 17 bases.

This chain joins TRBV28 and TRBJ1-1; D uncertain. This CDR3 region has 14 residues. Deletions cut 7 bases from V and 0 bases from J, with 12 bases between. CDR1 MDHEN and CDR2 SYDVKM come from the germline V gene. As DNA, the CDR3 is TGTGCCAGCACCTCTCTACTCATGAACACTGAAGCTTTCTTT. Protein product: CASTSLLMNTEAFF.

This sequence joins TRBV7-9 and TRBJ2-5; D is uncertain. CDR3 length: 15 amino acids. Trimming removed 6 bases at V and 5 bases at J, with 19 bases between. Germline V gene lookup returns CDR1 SEHNR and CDR2 FQNEAQ (reference sequence). Here the CDR3 reads CASRPFPSRLETQYF. CDR3 nucleotide sequence: TGTGCCAGCAGACCGTTCCCATCCAGGTTGGAGACCCAGTACTTC.

This chain links TRBV19 with TRBJ1-1; D may be TRBD1 (6 bases). Germline lookup yields CDR1 LNHDA and CDR2 SQIVND (reference sequence). Trimming removed 4 bases at V and 3 bases at J, with 12 bases between. The CDR3 is 14 residues long. CDR3: CASSTGQPYTEAFF. The CDR3 bases are TGTGCCAGTAGTACTGGACAGCCTTACACTGAAGCTTTCTTT. The full variable domain, with the rest looked up from reference TRBV19 and TRBJ1-1, is DGGITQSPKYLFRKEGQNVTLSCEQNLNHDAMYWYRQDPGQGLRLIYYSQIVNDFQKGDIAEGYSVSREKKESFPLTVTSAQKNPTAFYLCASSTGQPYTEAFFGQGTRLTVV.

The chain joins TRBV11-1 to TRBJ2-6; D not certain. V was clipped by 5 bases and J by 6 bases, with 14 bases between them. Per germline, CDR1 SGHAT and CDR2 FQDESV (reference sequence). CDR3 length: 15 amino acids. Here the CDR3 DNA reads TGTGCCAGCAGCCCCGCCGACCCGGAGGCCAACGTCCTGACTTTC. Translating it yields CASSPADPEANVLTF.

V gene TRBV27 combines with J gene TRBJ2-2, with 11 positions matching TRBD2. V dropped 3 bases and J dropped 0; count of bases not matched to a gene: 6. The germline V gene has CDR1 MNHEY and CDR2 SMNVEV (reference sequence). The CDR3 totals 18 residues. The CDR3 loop reads CASSFFLAGGSNTGELFF. The DNA of the CDR3 is TGTGCCAGCAGTTTTTTTCTAGCGGGGGGCTCGAACACCGGGGAGCTGTTTTTT.

This clone appeared once. V gene TRBV4-1 combines with J gene TRBJ2-7; D possibly corresponds to TRBD1 (6 bases). Deletions cut 1 base from V and 3 bases from J, with 13 bases between. The germline CDR1 and CDR2 sequences are MGHRA and YSYEKL. The CDR3 covers 15 residues. The CDR3 is CASSQVGQPYYEQYF. In DNA, the CDR3 is TGCGCCAGCAGCCAAGTCGGACAGCCCTACTACGAGCAGTACTTC.

The chain carries TRBV28 and TRBJ2-3, with D unresolved. CDR3 length: 12 amino acids. V shed 6 bases and J shed 0 bases, with 4 bases lying between them. The germline V gene encodes CDR1 MDHEN and CDR2 SYDVKM. Here the CDR3 DNA reads TGTGCCAGCAGGACTAGCACAGATACGCAGTATTTT. It yields the protein CASRTSTDTQYF. The full variable domain, completed using reference TRBV28 and TRBJ2-3, is DVKVTQSSRYLVKRTGEKVFLECVQDMDHENMFWYRQDPGLGLRLIYFSYDVKMKEKGDIPEGYSVSREKKERFSLILESASTNQTSMYLCASRTSTDTQYFGPGTRLTVL.

The chain uses TRBV5-4 and TRBJ1-2, with 10 bases identical to TRBD1. Germline values: CDR1 SGHNT, CDR2 YYREEE (reference sequence). The junction had 6 bases not matched to a gene; V was cut back by 4 bases and J by 6 bases. There are 14 residues in the CDR3. CDR3 region: CASSHPTGGDGYTF. The CDR3 region has the DNA TGTGCCAGCAGCCACCCGACAGGGGGCGATGGCTACACCTTC.

The chain employs TRBV19 and TRBJ1-2, with TRBD1 matching over 7 bases. The CDR3 has 15 residues. Germline V gives CDR1 LNHDA, CDR2 SQIVND (reference sequence). V lost 10 bases to trimming and J lost 1 base; unmatched junction nucleotides: 12. DNA of the CDR3: TGTGCCACCCGTTTCCCGGGACAGCATAACTATGGCTACACCTTC. Translated, it gives CATRFPGQHNYGYTF.

This clone was seen once. The chain links TRBV5-8 to TRBJ2-1, with TRBD1 identical over 7 bases. Germline trimming cut 7 bases from V and 3 bases from J; bases unmatched to any gene: 10. The CDR3 is 15 amino acids. Per the germline V gene, CDR1 is SGHTS and CDR2 is YDEGEE. CDR3 bases: TGTGCCAGCGGCGAGACAGGGTTCCTCTACAATGAGCAGTTCTTC. This gives the protein CASGETGFLYNEQFF.

The V and J genes are TRBV11-2 and TRBJ1-4, with D possibly matching TRBD1 (5 bases). Germline CDR1 and CDR2: SGHAT and FQNNGV. The CDR3 is 16 residues long. V was shortened by 5 bases and J by 7 bases, with 20 bases between the two germline ends. The CDR3 protein is CASSPAAGAWGEKLFF. CDR3 DNA sequence: TGTGCCAGCAGCCCAGCTGCCGGGGCGTGGGGTGAAAAACTGTTTTTT. Full variable domain (remainder filled in from reference TRBV11-2 and TRBJ1-4): EAGVAQSPRYKIIEKRQSVAFWCNPISGHATLYWYQQILGQGPKLLIQFQNNGVVDDSQLPKDRFSAERLKGVDSTLKIQPAKLEDSAVYLCASSPAAGAWGEKLFFGSGTQLSVL.

The rearrangement uses TRBV6-4 and TRBJ2-3; D is uncertain. V dropped 0 bases and J dropped 2 bases, with 18 bases sitting between them. The CDR3 is 18 residues long. Germline V lookup: CDR1 MRHNA, CDR2 SNTAGT. CDR3 loop: CASSDSTPQTYDTDTQYF. DNA for the CDR3: TGTGCCAGCAGTGACTCGACGCCCCAGACCTACGACACAGATACGCAGTATTTT.

The rearrangement joins TRBV18 to TRBJ2-5; D perhaps matches TRBD2 (5 bases). This CDR3 is built from 15 residues. V was shortened by 3 bases and J by 3 bases, with 14 bases between the two germline ends. CDR1 is KGHSH, CDR2 LQKENI, per germline. CDR3 DNA: TGTGCCAGCTCACCGCTCTTCGGAGCGGAAGAGACCCAGTACTTC. Translation: CASSPLFGAEETQYF.